Described below is a single TCR beta chain sequence and its context. Its specificity is unknown. This specimen comes from a study of cytomegalovirus exposure and HLA in healthy donors. Overall study findings and caveats: The HLA-A and HLA-B alleles of most subjects were reportedly predicted accurately from TCR beta sequences. In presence/absence analyses, roughly uniform sequencing depth across donors was assumed. CMV serostatus was the sole immune exposure information available.

A multiplex PCR was run with 60 Vbeta primers and 13 Jbeta primers. This table comes from immunoSEQ multiplex PCR, and its TCRdb copy is limited to in-frame clones, with some not included. The repertoire includes 130,000 or so clones, 60% to 85% of them detected once, and about 3% sits in the top ten. The length of the CDR3 is 14 residues. V shed 6 bases and J 3 bases; nucleotides not matched to a gene: 5. In germline, CDR1 is MDHEN, CDR2 SYDVKM. The V and J genes are TRBV28 and TRBJ2-7, with 10 positions matching TRBD2. This TCR was recovered from a man aged 30 to 45 in good health and CMV-seronegative. Sequencing was done on a sample of PBMCs. The CDR3 region is CASSRTSGIYEQYF. CDR3 DNA sequence: TGTGCCAGCAGCCGGACTAGCGGTATCTACGAGCAGTACTTC.